This TCR beta chain was observed in a study of blood T cell repertoires in COVID-19. At the level of the study: Acute-phase and convalescent COVID-19 samples originated in the United States, Italy and Spain. PBMCs, B-cell-depleted T cells, or T cells provided the cDNA or gDNA that made up the material.

Germline V lookup: CDR1 GTSNPN, CDR2 SVGIG (reference sequence). Between the trimmed V and J ends, which lost 2 bases and 0 bases, there was a span of 14 bases. CDR3 size: 16 residues. Source study methods: Reference gene primer amplification yielded estimated nucleated cell counts. Profiled with immunoSEQ multiplex PCR; TCRdb holds only in-frame clones, not every one. That table supplies the V and J calls and clone size; D and trimming were determined from the DNA. This sample has about 120,000 clones, with 85% found just once. The V call is TRBV30, the J call TRBJ2-4; perhaps TRBD2 as D (6 bases). Sequencing input: peripheral blood. The TCR comes from an elderly man with active or convalescent COVID-19. CDR3 amino acids: CAWSSGGAGAKNIQYF. The CDR3 DNA reads TGTGCCTGGAGTTCAGGCGGGGCTGGAGCCAAAAACATTCAGTACTTC.